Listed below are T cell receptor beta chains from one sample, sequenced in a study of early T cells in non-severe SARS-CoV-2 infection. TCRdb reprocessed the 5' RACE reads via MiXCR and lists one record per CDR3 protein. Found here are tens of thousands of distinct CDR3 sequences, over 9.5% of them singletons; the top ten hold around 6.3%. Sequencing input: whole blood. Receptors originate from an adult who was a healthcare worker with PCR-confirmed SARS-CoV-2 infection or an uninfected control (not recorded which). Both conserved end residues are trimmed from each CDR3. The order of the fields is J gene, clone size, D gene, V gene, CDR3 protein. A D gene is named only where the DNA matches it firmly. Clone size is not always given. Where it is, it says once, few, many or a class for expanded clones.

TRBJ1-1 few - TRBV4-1 ASSHQGTNTEAF
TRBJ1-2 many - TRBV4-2 ASSQDTPPGYT
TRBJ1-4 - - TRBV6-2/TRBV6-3 ASSYPQLNEKLF
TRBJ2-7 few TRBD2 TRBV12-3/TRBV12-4 ASSFGGPGLARVYEQY
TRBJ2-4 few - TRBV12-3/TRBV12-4 ASSLAGTKNIQY
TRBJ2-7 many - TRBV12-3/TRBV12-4 ASSRRGISLVYEQY
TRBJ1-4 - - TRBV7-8 ASSARDRGRIEKLF
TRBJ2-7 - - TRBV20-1 SARSAGTYEQY
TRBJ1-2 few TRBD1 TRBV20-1 SARQGNYGYT
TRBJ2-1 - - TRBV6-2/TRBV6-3 ASSPINSRLRF
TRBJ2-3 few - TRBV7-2 ASSSYTDTQY
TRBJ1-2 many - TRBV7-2 ASSSGESWGYT
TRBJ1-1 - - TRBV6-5 ASSRMGANTEAF
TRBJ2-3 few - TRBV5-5 ASSLVRVADTQY
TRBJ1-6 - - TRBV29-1 SVRNSGNSPLH
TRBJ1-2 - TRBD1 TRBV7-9 ASVPGTGDNYT
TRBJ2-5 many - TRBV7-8 ASSFYVAEETQY
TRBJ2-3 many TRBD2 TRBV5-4 ASSYRTSWTYTDTQY
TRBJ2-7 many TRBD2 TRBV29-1 SVEDRLAGTSYEQY
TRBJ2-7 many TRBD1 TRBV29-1 SARGQLYEQY
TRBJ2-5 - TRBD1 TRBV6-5 ASRMATGLQETQY
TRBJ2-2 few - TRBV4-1 ASSQSGGMNTGELF
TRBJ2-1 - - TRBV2 ASNRASYNEQF
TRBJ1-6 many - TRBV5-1 ASSLEAGRRGSPLH
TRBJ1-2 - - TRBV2 ASSDPGTVVFGYT
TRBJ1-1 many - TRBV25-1 ASSEVREAF
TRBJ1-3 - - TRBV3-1 ASSLQSFGNTIY
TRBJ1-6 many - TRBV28 ASSRPGLDNSPLH
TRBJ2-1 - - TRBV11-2 ASSLAQNGGEQF
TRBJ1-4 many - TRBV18 ASSQQGADNEKLF
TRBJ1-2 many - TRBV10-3 AISYGYGYT
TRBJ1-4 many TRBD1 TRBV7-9 ASSFPGQGVEKLF
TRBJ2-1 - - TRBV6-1 ASISPGYYNEQF
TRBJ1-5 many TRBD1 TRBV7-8 ASSSGTGGDQPQH
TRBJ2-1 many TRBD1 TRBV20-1 SARGQGTRNEQF